This T cell receptor beta chain was documented in a study of T-cell memory formation after mild COVID-19. 5'RACE primed at constant segments yielded TCR alpha and TCR beta cDNA libraries bearing sample barcodes and UMIs. Via MiXCR, TCRdb re-called the 5' RACE reads, giving one row per CDR3 protein. The sample contains about 360,000 distinct CDR3 sequences, 10% to 15% of which appear only once. To note about this clonotype: Its antigen remains unknown.

The study's findings and limits: Largely, contracting CD4+ clones fell within CM and EM, and contracting CD8+ clones within EMRA.

Trimming left V 7 bases short and J 0 bases short, with 13 bases between. This CDR3 has 15 amino acids. The receptor was isolated from a young man who had mild COVID-19 (a few samples of this study predate the infection). Cell type and time point are not known. The chain joins TRBV12-3 or TRBV12-4 to TRBJ2-1; weak D call: TRBD1 (5 bases). Sequencing was performed on PBMCs or a T cell subset sorted from them (not recorded which). In nucleotides, the CDR3 is TGTGCCAGCAAAGCGACAGCTAGCTCCTACAATGAGCAGTTCTTC. It yields the protein CASKATASSYNEQFF.